These T cell receptor beta chains were read from a single sample in a study of T cells in Graves' hyperthyroidism and ophthalmopathy. TCRdb independently ran MiXCR on the multiplex PCR reads; one entry per CDR3 protein. The table records 300,000 or so distinct CDR3 sequences, roughly 20% of them present only once. The sample was blood. All receptors derive from a woman in her forties or fifties with Graves' hyperthyroidism. Each CDR3 is given with its conserved first and last residue. Each record gives: J gene, clone size, D gene, V gene, CDR3 protein, CDR3 DNA. A D gene is named only where the DNA matches it firmly. For some rows the clone size is stated as once, few or many, or as a class when expanded; others skip it.

J gene: TRBJ2-1; clone size: many; D gene: NA; V gene: TRBV3-1; CDR3 protein: CASSQDSGGHEQFF; CDR3 DNA: TGTGCCAGCAGCCAAGATAGCGGAGGGCATGAGCAGTTCTTC
J gene: TRBJ2-3; clone size: NA; D gene: TRBD1; V gene: TRBV7-9; CDR3 protein: CASSPRDRGNTQYF; CDR3 DNA: TGTGCCAGCAGCCCTAGAGACAGGGGCAATACGCAGTATTTT
J gene: TRBJ2-5; clone size: NA; D gene: TRBD1; V gene: TRBV11-1; CDR3 protein: CASSFARTGPQKTQYF; CDR3 DNA: TGTGCCAGCAGCTTCGCACGGACAGGGCCCCAGAAGACCCAGTACTTC
J gene: TRBJ2-1; clone size: few; D gene: NA; V gene: TRBV12-5; CDR3 protein: CASGLNGAGVYNEQFF; CDR3 DNA: TGTGCTAGTGGTTTGAACGGGGCAGGGGTCTACAATGAGCAGTTCTTC
J gene: TRBJ2-5; clone size: NA; D gene: TRBD2; V gene: TRBV20-1; CDR3 protein: CSALSGRVYQETQYF; CDR3 DNA: TGCAGTGCTCTTAGCGGGAGAGTGTACCAAGAGACCCAGTACTTC
J gene: TRBJ2-4; clone size: NA; D gene: NA; V gene: TRBV19; CDR3 protein: CASSLRGREYKNIQYF; CDR3 DNA: TGTGCCAGTAGTCTCCGGGGCAGGGAATACAAAAACATTCAGTACTTC
J gene: TRBJ1-2; clone size: few; D gene: TRBD1; V gene: TRBV15; CDR3 protein: CATSRDHDRDYGHTF; CDR3 DNA: TGTGCCACCAGCAGAGATCATGACAGGGACTATGGCCACACCTTC
J gene: TRBJ2-7; clone size: NA; D gene: TRBD2; V gene: TRBV6-2/TRBV6-3; CDR3 protein: CASSYGTSFHYEQYF; CDR3 DNA: TGTGCCAGCAGTTACGGGACTAGCTTTCACTACGAGCAGTACTTC
J gene: TRBJ2-7; clone size: NA; D gene: NA; V gene: TRBV29-1; CDR3 protein: CSVLGGGLAISYEQYF; CDR3 DNA: TGCAGCGTCCTGGGGGGTGGGCTAGCGATATCCTACGAGCAGTACTTC
J gene: TRBJ2-1; clone size: many; D gene: TRBD2; V gene: TRBV2; CDR3 protein: CASSFGTRQSEQFF; CDR3 DNA: TGTGCCAGCAGTTTCGGGACTAGGCAAAGTGAGCAGTTCTTC
J gene: TRBJ1-1; clone size: few; D gene: NA; V gene: TRBV7-9; CDR3 protein: CASSLEGGALTEAFF; CDR3 DNA: TGTGCCAGCAGCTTAGAAGGGGGGGCTTTGACTGAAGCTTTCTTT
J gene: TRBJ1-2; clone size: NA; D gene: NA; V gene: TRBV20-1; CDR3 protein: CSARGGYPNYGYTF; CDR3 DNA: TGCAGTGCCCGGGGGGGGTATCCTAACTATGGCTACACCTTC
J gene: TRBJ1-1; clone size: many; D gene: NA; V gene: TRBV3-1; CDR3 protein: CASSTGGNTEAFF; CDR3 DNA: TGTGCCAGCAGTACCGGAGGGAACACTGAAGCTTTCTTT
J gene: TRBJ1-5; clone size: NA; D gene: NA; V gene: TRBV6-4; CDR3 protein: CASSDSREREPQHF; CDR3 DNA: TGTGCCAGCAGTGACTCGCGTGAGCGGGAGCCCCAGCATTTT
J gene: TRBJ2-5; clone size: NA; D gene: NA; V gene: TRBV12-5; CDR3 protein: CASGLGGGADMGTQYF; CDR3 DNA: TGTGCTAGTGGTTTGGGGGGGGGCGCGGATATGGGGACCCAGTACTTC
J gene: TRBJ1-5; clone size: many; D gene: NA; V gene: TRBV12-3/TRBV12-4; CDR3 protein: CASSFGALNQPQHF; CDR3 DNA: TGTGCCAGCAGTTTCGGCGCACTCAATCAGCCCCAGCATTTT
J gene: TRBJ2-7; clone size: few; D gene: NA; V gene: TRBV7-9; CDR3 protein: CASSAQSTHLSYEQYF; CDR3 DNA: TGTGCCAGCAGCGCCCAGAGTACACATCTTTCCTACGAGCAGTACTTC
J gene: TRBJ1-3; clone size: few; D gene: NA; V gene: TRBV12-3/TRBV12-4; CDR3 protein: CASTPDLGSGNTIYF; CDR3 DNA: TGTGCCAGCACCCCGGATTTGGGCTCTGGAAACACCATATATTTT
J gene: TRBJ1-2; clone size: many; D gene: TRBD1; V gene: TRBV11-2; CDR3 protein: CASSPDREWGYGYTF; CDR3 DNA: TGTGCCAGCAGCCCAGACAGGGAATGGGGCTATGGCTACACCTTC
J gene: TRBJ1-1; clone size: many; D gene: NA; V gene: TRBV18; CDR3 protein: CASSPRGANTEAFF; CDR3 DNA: TGTGCCAGCTCACCAAGGGGCGCGAACACTGAAGCTTTCTTT
J gene: TRBJ2-2; clone size: few; D gene: NA; V gene: TRBV7-2; CDR3 protein: CASSSRGGITGELFF; CDR3 DNA: TGTGCCAGCAGCTCGAGGGGGGGGATCACCGGGGAGCTGTTTTTT
J gene: TRBJ1-1; clone size: many; D gene: NA; V gene: TRBV13; CDR3 protein: CASSHGPQNTEAFF; CDR3 DNA: TGTGCCAGCAGCCACGGACCGCAGAACACTGAAGCTTTCTTT
J gene: TRBJ1-5; clone size: NA; D gene: NA; V gene: TRBV27; CDR3 protein: CASSLAWTNSNQPQHF; CDR3 DNA: TGTGCCAGCAGTTTAGCGTGGACAAATAGCAATCAGCCCCAGCATTTT
J gene: TRBJ2-5; clone size: NA; D gene: TRBD2; V gene: TRBV4-2; CDR3 protein: CASSQDILANQETQYF; CDR3 DNA: TGTGCCAGCAGCCAGGATATACTAGCGAACCAAGAGACCCAGTACTTC
J gene: TRBJ2-7; clone size: NA; D gene: NA; V gene: TRBV20-1; CDR3 protein: CSAHGSYEQYF; CDR3 DNA: TGCAGTGCTCACGGCTCCTACGAGCAGTACTTC
J gene: TRBJ2-1; clone size: many; D gene: NA; V gene: TRBV12-3/TRBV12-4; CDR3 protein: CASSPIGADPYNEQFF; CDR3 DNA: TGTGCCAGCAGCCCGATCGGGGCGGATCCCTACAATGAGCAGTTCTTC
J gene: TRBJ2-3; clone size: few; D gene: NA; V gene: TRBV27; CDR3 protein: CASSVDGGFTDTQYF; CDR3 DNA: TGTGCCAGCAGTGTGGACGGAGGGTTCACAGATACGCAGTATTTT
J gene: TRBJ1-1; clone size: many; D gene: NA; V gene: TRBV7-2; CDR3 protein: CASSINTEAFF; CDR3 DNA: TGTGCCAGCAGCATAAACACTGAAGCTTTCTTT
J gene: TRBJ1-1; clone size: NA; D gene: NA; V gene: TRBV28; CDR3 protein: CASLVRGSRGTEAFF; CDR3 DNA: TGTGCCAGTCTGGTTCGGGGATCGAGGGGCACTGAAGCTTTCTTT
J gene: TRBJ2-1; clone size: NA; D gene: TRBD2; V gene: TRBV19; CDR3 protein: CASSISGLAGRNEQFF; CDR3 DNA: TGTGCCAGTAGTATATCGGGACTAGCGGGGAGGAATGAGCAGTTCTTC
J gene: TRBJ2-2; clone size: few; D gene: NA; V gene: TRBV28; CDR3 protein: CASSLFPGQGGTGELFF; CDR3 DNA: TGTGCCAGCAGTTTATTCCCGGGACAAGGAGGCACCGGGGAGCTGTTTTTT
J gene: TRBJ2-3; clone size: many; D gene: NA; V gene: TRBV28; CDR3 protein: CASRPAGTDTQYF; CDR3 DNA: TGTGCCAGCAGGCCGGCCGGCACAGATACGCAGTATTTT
J gene: TRBJ2-1; clone size: NA; D gene: TRBD1; V gene: TRBV6-5; CDR3 protein: CASSYSGQHPNEQFF; CDR3 DNA: TGTGCCAGCAGTTACTCGGGACAGCACCCTAATGAGCAGTTCTTC
J gene: TRBJ2-3; clone size: NA; D gene: NA; V gene: TRBV19; CDR3 protein: CASSISTADTQYF; CDR3 DNA: TGTGCCAGTAGTATCTCGACAGCCGATACGCAGTATTTT
J gene: TRBJ2-7; clone size: many; D gene: TRBD1; V gene: TRBV7-8; CDR3 protein: CASSLGDRGNEQYF; CDR3 DNA: TGTGCCAGCAGCTTAGGGGACAGGGGGAATGAGCAGTACTTC
J gene: TRBJ2-2; clone size: NA; D gene: NA; V gene: TRBV19; CDR3 protein: CASSMSGELFF; CDR3 DNA: TGTGCCAGTAGTATGTCCGGGGAGCTGTTTTTT
J gene: TRBJ2-5; clone size: few; D gene: NA; V gene: TRBV29-1; CDR3 protein: CSVGEVLGETQYF; CDR3 DNA: TGCAGCGTGGGGGAGGTTTTAGGGGAGACCCAGTACTTC
J gene: TRBJ1-2; clone size: NA; D gene: NA; V gene: TRBV19; CDR3 protein: CASSNPDRYYGYTF; CDR3 DNA: TGTGCCAGTAGTAACCCCGACAGATACTATGGCTACACCTTC
J gene: TRBJ1-1; clone size: many; D gene: TRBD1; V gene: TRBV27; CDR3 protein: CASLPVGQGASEAFF; CDR3 DNA: TGTGCCAGCCTTCCCGTGGGACAGGGGGCTTCTGAAGCTTTCTTT
J gene: TRBJ2-7; clone size: few; D gene: TRBD2; V gene: TRBV9; CDR3 protein: CASSLAGGISEQYF; CDR3 DNA: TGTGCCAGCAGTCTAGCGGGAGGCATTAGCGAGCAGTACTTC
J gene: TRBJ2-7; clone size: few; D gene: NA; V gene: TRBV10-3; CDR3 protein: CAISEVNYEQYF; CDR3 DNA: TGTGCCATCAGTGAGGTTAACTACGAGCAGTACTTC
J gene: TRBJ2-2; clone size: NA; D gene: TRBD2; V gene: TRBV7-2; CDR3 protein: CASSLYGTSGECTGELFF; CDR3 DNA: TGTGCCAGCAGCTTATACGGGACTAGCGGGGAGTGCACCGGGGAGCTGTTTTTT
J gene: TRBJ2-7; clone size: NA; D gene: NA; V gene: TRBV28; CDR3 protein: CASSLPWATGGDEQYF; CDR3 DNA: TGTGCCAGCAGTCTTCCATGGGCCACCGGGGGAGACGAGCAGTACTTC
J gene: TRBJ1-4; clone size: NA; D gene: TRBD1; V gene: TRBV6-6; CDR3 protein: CASSYSGGTGVNEKLFF; CDR3 DNA: TGTGCCAGCAGTTACTCCGGAGGTACAGGGGTTAATGAAAAACTGTTTTTT
J gene: TRBJ2-5; clone size: NA; D gene: NA; V gene: TRBV7-9; CDR3 protein: CASSHGQQTQYF; CDR3 DNA: TGTGCCAGCAGCCACGGACAGCAGACCCAGTACTTC
J gene: TRBJ2-3; clone size: many; D gene: NA; V gene: TRBV5-1; CDR3 protein: CASSSYQGPPTLVTQYF; CDR3 DNA: TGCGCCAGCAGCTCTTACCAGGGGCCGCCGACCCTGGTTACGCAGTATTTT
J gene: TRBJ2-5; clone size: few; D gene: TRBD2; V gene: TRBV6-1; CDR3 protein: CASSYGREGETQYF; CDR3 DNA: TGTGCCAGCAGTTACGGGCGGGAGGGAGAGACCCAGTACTTC
J gene: TRBJ2-1; clone size: many; D gene: NA; V gene: TRBV28; CDR3 protein: CASISQGLGDEQFF; CDR3 DNA: TGTGCCAGCATCTCCCAGGGTTTGGGTGATGAGCAGTTCTTC
J gene: TRBJ2-2; clone size: few; D gene: TRBD2; V gene: TRBV20-1; CDR3 protein: CSAGTSGANTGELFF; CDR3 DNA: TGCAGTGCCGGGACTAGCGGAGCGAACACCGGGGAGCTGTTTTTT
J gene: TRBJ1-5; clone size: few; D gene: NA; V gene: TRBV7-9; CDR3 protein: CASSLGQSQNQPQHF; CDR3 DNA: TGTGCCAGCAGCTTAGGCCAGTCCCAAAATCAGCCCCAGCATTTT
J gene: TRBJ2-2; clone size: few; D gene: TRBD2; V gene: TRBV7-8; CDR3 protein: CASSFLAGVPGELFF; CDR3 DNA: TGTGCCAGCAGCTTTCTAGCGGGAGTACCCGGGGAGCTGTTTTTT
J gene: TRBJ2-3; clone size: once; D gene: NA; V gene: TRBV4-1; CDR3 protein: CASSQDPRETDTQYF; CDR3 DNA: TGCGCCAGCAGCCAAGATCCTAGAGAAACAGATACGCAGTATTTT
J gene: TRBJ2-7; clone size: many; D gene: TRBD1; V gene: TRBV11-2; CDR3 protein: CASSSWDRTYEQYF; CDR3 DNA: TGTGCCAGCAGCTCTTGGGACAGAACCTACGAGCAGTACTTC
J gene: TRBJ1-5; clone size: few; D gene: NA; V gene: TRBV28; CDR3 protein: CASRIPLGPQHF; CDR3 DNA: TGTGCCAGCAGAATACCCTTGGGGCCCCAGCATTTT
J gene: TRBJ1-2; clone size: NA; D gene: NA; V gene: TRBV6-2/TRBV6-3; CDR3 protein: CASSYSLDTNYGYTF; CDR3 DNA: TGTGCCAGCAGTTACTCCCTAGATACTAACTATGGCTACACCTTC
J gene: TRBJ2-1; clone size: few; D gene: NA; V gene: TRBV13; CDR3 protein: CASSLGSGDEQFF; CDR3 DNA: TGTGCCAGCAGCTTAGGTTCGGGCGATGAGCAGTTCTTC
J gene: TRBJ2-2; clone size: NA; D gene: TRBD2; V gene: TRBV3-1; CDR3 protein: CASSISGSRYGGELFF; CDR3 DNA: TGTGCCAGCAGCATTAGCGGGAGTCGCTACGGCGGGGAGCTGTTTTTT